Following are 25 T cell receptor beta chains from one sample sequenced in a study of cytomegalovirus exposure and HLA in healthy donors. It was with 60 Vbeta and 13 Jbeta primers that the PCR ran. Here immunoSEQ multiplex PCR was the method, and the copy in TCRdb shows in-frame clones only, minus some. The data hold around 150,000 clones, with 50% to 75% observed a single time. Sequenced sample: PBMCs. The origin of the receptors is a woman aged 40 to 50 in good health and CMV-seronegative.

The rearrangement uses TRBV5-4 and TRBJ1-2; 7 nucleotides match TRBD1. The CDR3 loop spans 12 amino acids. Germline V gives CDR1 SGHNT, CDR2 YYREEE (reference sequence). With 1 base clipped from V and 12 bases from J, the junction kept 6 bases outside the gene matches. The CDR3: CASSLRGQVDTF. DNA for the CDR3: TGTGCCAGCAGCTTGCGCGGACAGGTGGACACCTTC.

The chain links TRBV5-5 to TRBJ2-1; 8 bases match TRBD2. Germline trimming cut 0 bases from V and 4 bases from J; bases unmatched to any gene: 3. Germline V gives CDR1 SGHKS, CDR2 YYEKEE (reference sequence). This CDR3 has 15 amino acids. In DNA form, the CDR3 reads TGTGCCAGCAGCTTGGGCGGGGGGCCTTACAATGAGCAGTTCTTC. This gives the protein CASSLGGGPYNEQFF.

In its sample, this clone was seen once. This rearrangement joins TRBV4-2 to TRBJ2-2; TRBD1 agrees at 7 bases. CDR3 length: 20 amino acids. V lost 1 base to trimming and J lost 0 bases; unmatched junction nucleotides: 14. Germline CDR1 is LGHNA and CDR2 is YNFKEQ. CDR3 loop: CASSQVGGQGERPNTGELFF. The CDR3 nucleotides read TGTGCCAGCAGCCAAGTAGGGGGTCAGGGGGAGCGCCCGAACACCGGGGAGCTGTTTTTT.

This clone came up a few times. The CDR3, as DNA: TGCAGCGTGGGACTAGAGGCGCAGTATTTT. This encodes CSVGLEAQYF. This chain uses TRBV29-1 with TRBJ2-3, with TRBD2 identical over 8 bases. This CDR3 has 10 residues. The V gene end was trimmed by 6 bases and the J gene end by 10 bases; junction bases not matched to a gene: 3. Per the germline V gene, CDR1 is SQVTM and CDR2 is ANQGSEA.

The rearrangement links TRBV15 to TRBJ1-2; tentatively, D is TRBD1 (5 bases). CDR1 LNHNV and CDR2 YYDKDF come from the germline V gene (reference sequence). This CDR3 is 14 amino acids long. V dropped 0 bases and J dropped 12 bases, with 17 bases sitting between them. CDR3 region: CATSRDGGVNPNTF. The CDR3 region has the DNA TGTGCCACCAGCAGAGATGGGGGGGTGAACCCAAACACCTTC.

V and J are TRBV30 and TRBJ1-1, with 7 bases that match TRBD1. The CDR3 totals 12 residues. V shed 2 bases, J shed 4 bases, and the junction held 1 base outside the gene matches. CDR1 and CDR2 from the germline V gene are GTSNPN and SVGIG (reference sequence). CDR3 region: CAWSPGGTEAFF. DNA of the CDR3: TGTGCCTGGAGTCCAGGGGGCACTGAAGCTTTCTTT. Supplemented by reference TRBV30 and TRBJ1-1, the full variable domain reads SQTIHQWPATLVQPVGSPLSLECTVEGTSNPNLYWYRQAAGRGLQLLFYSVGIGQISSEVPQNLSASRPQDRQFILSSKKLLLSDSGFYLCAWSPGGTEAFFGQGTRLTVV.

The chain recombines TRBV11-2 with TRBJ1-1; D gene ambiguous. The CDR3 has 13 amino acids. CDR1 is SGHAT and CDR2 is FQNNGV in the germline V gene. Trimming took 3 bases from V and 4 from J, leaving 9 bases between them. CDR3 sequence reads: CASSFGGFTEAFF. In DNA form, the CDR3 reads TGTGCCAGCAGCTTCGGAGGGTTCACTGAAGCTTTCTTT.

This rearrangement joins TRBV4-1 to TRBJ2-1; 7 bases are a match to TRBD2. With V trimmed by 8 bases and J by 1 base, 14 bases remained unmatched. CDR1 and CDR2 from the germline V gene are MGHRA and YSYEKL. This CDR3 region has 17 residues. For the CDR3, the DNA is TGCGCCAGCGGTAGACTAGCCTTATTTAGTTCCTACAATGAGCAGTTCTTC. It codes for CASGRLALFSSYNEQFF.

This clone was counted between two and nine times. The chain couples TRBV5-1 to TRBJ2-2, with 9 bases aligning to TRBD1. Per germline, CDR1 SGHRS and CDR2 YFSETQ. Losses at the gene ends were 4 bases for V and 5 bases for J; bases not matched to a gene: 6. The CDR3 runs 15 residues. The CDR3 sequence: CASSRTGEGTGELFF. CDR3 coding DNA: TGCGCCAGCAGCCGGACAGGGGAGGGTACCGGGGAGCTGTTTTTT.

The rearrangement uses TRBV29-1 and TRBJ1-2; a possible D gene is TRBD1 (6 bases). Germline CDR1 SQVTM, CDR2 ANQGSEA. The CDR3 has 13 amino acids. The V end was cut by 0 bases, the J end by 1 base, with 6 bases between. In nucleotides, the CDR3 is TGCAGCGTTGAAGAGGACAGTAACTATGGCTACACCTTC. This codes for CSVEEDSNYGYTF.

This clone appeared a few times. The CDR3 nucleotides are TGTGCCGCCCAGTTGCCGGGGAGCACCGGGGAGCTGTTTTTT. Amino acid sequence: CAAQLPGSTGELFF. The V and J genes are TRBV6-1 and TRBJ2-2; a possible D gene is TRBD2 (5 bases). The germline CDR1 and CDR2 sequences are MNHNS and SASEGT. V gave up 11 bases and J gave up 4 bases, with 17 bases separating them. The CDR3 spans 14 residues.

The chain links TRBV5-1 to TRBJ2-5; 11 nucleotides agree with TRBD1. J was trimmed by 4 bases and V by 4 bases; bases with no gene match: 6. From germline, CDR1 is SGHRS and CDR2 YFSETQ. There are 15 residues in the CDR3. Here the CDR3 DNA reads TGCGCCAGCAGCCCCCGGGACAGGGGGATAGAGACCCAGTACTTC. As protein: CASSPRDRGIETQYF.

The chain carries TRBV19 and TRBJ1-2; D may be TRBD1 (5 bases). With 6 bases removed from V and 3 bases from J, the gap between germline ends came to 14 bases. Per the germline V gene, CDR1 is LNHDA and CDR2 is SQIVND (reference sequence). The CDR3 covers 14 residues. DNA for the CDR3: TGTGCCAGTAGGGGACTCGGGGACGACTATGGCTACACCTTC. It codes for CASRGLGDDYGYTF.

The gene calls are TRBV18 and TRBJ2-3; D gene unclear. The V end was cut by 4 bases, the J end by 0 bases, with 8 bases between. The germline CDR1 and CDR2 sequences are KGHSH and LQKENI. The CDR3 consists of 14 residues. The DNA of the CDR3 is TGTGCCAGCTCACTCTCCACTAGCACAGATACGCAGTATTTT. As protein: CASSLSTSTDTQYF.

The chain has TRBV29-1 and TRBJ2-7; D remains ambiguous. The V gene's germline CDR1 is SQVTM and CDR2 ANQGSEA. V was cut by 1 base and J by 3 bases, with 4 bases left in between. The CDR3 spans 11 residues. Here the CDR3 DNA reads TGCAGCGTTGAAGTCTACTACGAGCAGTACTTC. Protein sequence: CSVEVYYEQYF.

The gene calls are TRBV5-1 and TRBJ1-4; D is perhaps TRBD1 (6 bases). In germline, CDR1 is SGHRS, CDR2 YFSETQ. The CDR3 consists of 15 residues. The ends were cut back, 0 bases at V and 5 bases at J, with 11 bases in the middle. This CDR3 is CASSLGAGVNEKLFF. The CDR3 DNA reads TGCGCCAGCAGCTTGGGGGCAGGGGTAAATGAAAAACTGTTTTTT. Supplemented by reference TRBV5-1 and TRBJ1-4, the full variable domain reads KAGVTQTPRYLIKTRGQQVTLSCSPISGHRSVSWYQQTPGQGLQFLFEYFSETQRNKGNFPGRFSGRQFSNSRSEMNVSTLELGDSALYLCASSLGAGVNEKLFFGSGTQLSVL.

This clone was observed a single time. An end of the junction differs from the germline gene, which may be a read error. V is TRBV11-1 and J is TRBJ1-2; maybe TRBD1 (6 bases). The CDR3 loop spans 13 amino acids. The germline V gene encodes CDR1 SGHAT and CDR2 FQDESV (reference sequence). CDR3 loop: CASSPSQGSGGHF. Here the CDR3 DNA reads TGTGCCAGCAGCCCTTCACAGGGCTCTGGGGGACACTTC.

This clone has more than one count but fewer than ten. The chain combines TRBV25-1 with TRBJ2-3; possible D gene TRBD2, 5 bases. CDR3 length: 13 residues. The germline V gene encodes CDR1 MGHDK and CDR2 SYGVNS. Trimming took 3 bases from V and 5 from J, leaving 9 bases between them. CDR3 in DNA: TGTGCCAGCAGTGAGCGTAGCGAAGATACGCAGTATTTT. Protein product: CASSERSEDTQYF.

V and J are TRBV20-1 and TRBJ2-1; tentatively, D is TRBD2 (5 bases). The germline V gene encodes CDR1 DFQATT and CDR2 SNEGSKA (reference sequence). The length of the CDR3 is 10 residues. The V end lost 0 bases, the J end lost 14 bases, and 8 bases lay between the germline ends. The CDR3 DNA reads as TGCAGTGCTAGAGATAGCGTTGAGTTCTTC. Translated: CSARDSVEFF.

In its sample, this clone was seen a few times. This chain connects TRBV5-1 to TRBJ2-3, with a weak D call TRBD2 (6 bases). Germline assignment: CDR1 SGHRS and CDR2 YFSETQ. The ends were cut back, 3 bases at V and 3 bases at J, with 8 bases in the middle. This CDR3 contains 13 residues. The DNA for the CDR3 is TGCGCCAGCAGCTGGAGGGATACAGATACGCAGTATTTT. It encodes CASSWRDTDTQYF.

This rearrangement joins TRBV15 to TRBJ2-2; TRBD1 might be the D (5 bases). CDR3 length equals 14 residues. The V end was cut by 0 bases, the J end by 5 bases, with 7 bases between. Germline V gene sequence: CDR1 LNHNV, CDR2 YYDKDF (reference sequence). The CDR3 sequence: CATSRDRETGELFF. CDR3 coding DNA: TGTGCCACCAGCAGAGACAGGGAAACCGGGGAGCTGTTTTTT.

The chain has TRBV4-2 and TRBJ2-7; 9 bases fit TRBD1. CDR3 length equals 15 residues. The ends lost 4 bases at V and 1 base at J; junction bases unmatched: 5. Germline loops: CDR1 LGHNA, CDR2 YNFKEQ. The CDR3 reads CASSLTGTGSYEQYF. The DNA for the CDR3 is TGTGCCAGCAGCCTAACCGGGACAGGGTCCTACGAGCAGTACTTC.

The rearrangement joins TRBV4-1 to TRBJ2-3, with 11 bases matching TRBD2. The V gene end was trimmed by 9 bases and the J gene end by 2 bases; junction bases not matched to a gene: 7. This CDR3 is built from 15 residues. Per the germline V gene, CDR1 is MGHRA and CDR2 is YSYEKL. CDR3 nucleotide sequence: TGCGCCAGTCAGACTAGCGGGGCGTTCACAGATACGCAGTATTTT. Residues: CASQTSGAFTDTQYF.

CDR3 in DNA: TGTGCCAGTAGTATCCGAGGACAGGGTAACACTGAAGCTTTCTTT. Its protein product is CASSIRGQGNTEAFF. The chain employs TRBV19 and TRBJ1-1; 8 nucleotides agree with TRBD1. This CDR3 contains 15 residues. V was clipped by 3 bases and J by 2 bases; unmatched bases: 5. CDR1 is LNHDA, CDR2 SQIVND, per germline (reference sequence). Filled out from reference TRBV19 and TRBJ1-1, the complete variable domain reads DGGITQSPKYLFRKEGQNVTLSCEQNLNHDAMYWYRQDPGQGLRLIYYSQIVNDFQKGDIAEGYSVSREKKESFPLTVTSAQKNPTAFYLCASSIRGQGNTEAFFGQGTRLTVV.

Concerning this clone: The junction shows a germline mismatch at one end, possibly a read error. The V gene is TRBV15, the J gene TRBJ2-7, with TRBD1 identical over 7 bases. Germline-derived CDR1 and CDR2 are LNHNV and YYDKDF (reference sequence). The CDR3 length is 14 residues. CDR3 loop: CATRRGDSLYEQYF. The CDR3 region has the DNA TGTGCCACCAGGAGAGGGGACAGCCTCTACGAGCAGTACTTC.